One and the same sample provided the 14 T cell receptor beta chains below, sequenced in a study of T-cell memory formation after mild COVID-19. In TCRdb, the 5' RACE reads were re-called with MiXCR into one record per CDR3 protein. In the table there are hundreds of thousands of distinct CDR3 sequences, about 17% of which are singletons. The sequenced material came from PBMCs or a T cell subset sorted from them (not recorded which). The receptors derive from a man in his late teens or twenties who had mild COVID-19 (a few samples of this study predate the infection). Cell type and time point are not known.

This clonotype has more than one count but fewer than ten. The genes are TRBV10-3 and TRBJ2-1, with 9 bases identical to TRBD2. CDR1 and CDR2 (germline): ENHRY, SYGVKD. J gave up 5 bases and V 7 bases, and 6 bases lay outside the gene matches. This CDR3 region has 14 residues. The CDR3 loop reads CAITQAGGDNEQFF. The CDR3 bases are TGTGCCATCACCCAAGCGGGGGGCGACAATGAGCAGTTCTTC.

The chain carries TRBV7-2 and TRBJ2-7; D gene unclear. Trimming stripped 2 bases from V and 2 bases from J, with 7 bases between. This CDR3 is built from 13 residues. Germline V lookup: CDR1 SGHTA, CDR2 FQGNSA. The DNA of the CDR3 is TGTGCCAGCAGCTTATTTACGGCCTACGAGCAGTACGTC. Protein product: CASSLFTAYEQYV.

This clonotype turned up a few times. The rearrangement links TRBV12-3 or TRBV12-4 to TRBJ1-1; no clear D. V was pared by 7 bases and J by 10 bases, with 19 bases between. This CDR3 has 13 residues. CDR3 nucleotides: TGTGCCAGCACCCTGCGACCATTAGCGGGAGCTTTCTTT. As protein: CASTLRPLAGAFF.

V gene TRBV28 combines with J gene TRBJ2-5; 9 bases line up with TRBD1. The V gene end was trimmed by 7 bases and the J gene end by 4 bases; junction bases not matched to a gene: 10. Germline V gene data show CDR1 as MDHEN and CDR2 as SYDVKM. The CDR3 length is 15 residues. CDR3 DNA: TGTGCCAGCATACACAGGGGGCTCGGTCTAGAGACCCAGTACTTC. As protein: CASIHRGLGLETQYF.

V and J are TRBV11-2 and TRBJ2-3; no firm D call. The CDR3 sequence is 15 residues long. The V end was cut by 1 base, the J end by 3 bases, with 11 bases between. Germline CDR1 is SGHAT and CDR2 is FQNNGV. Here the CDR3 DNA reads TGTGCCAGCAGCTTAGTTCCTTTGGGGACAGATACGCAGTATTTT. Its translation is CASSLVPLGTDTQYF.

The V and J genes are TRBV19 and TRBJ1-2; D ambiguous. Germline CDR1 and CDR2: LNHDA and SQIVND (reference sequence). The ends were cut back, 5 bases at V and 1 base at J, with 14 bases in the middle. This CDR3 contains 15 residues. The CDR3 loop is CASSGKSGYNYGYTF. The CDR3 bases are TGTGCCAGTAGTGGTAAATCGGGATATAACTATGGCTACACCTTC.

The chain combines TRBV5-1 with TRBJ2-1; D gene unclear. The CDR3 contains 17 residues. Trimming left V 0 bases short and J 2 bases short, with 15 bases between. Germline CDR1 SGHRS, CDR2 YFSETQ. CDR3 sequence (DNA): TGCGCCAGCAGCTTGGGGGTGGTCCTAAACCCCTACAATGAGCAGTTCTTC. Translating gives CASSLGVVLNPYNEQFF.

This clonotype was observed a handful of times. The V gene is TRBV20-1, the J gene TRBJ2-4, with D possibly TRBD2 on 6 matching bases. Trimming removed 6 bases from V and 9 bases from J, with 15 bases in between. This CDR3 spans 12 amino acids. The germline gives CDR1 DFQATT, CDR2 SNEGSKA (reference sequence). The CDR3 DNA reads TGCAGTGCAGTCTTGGGGGGTGGCATTCAGTACTTC. Protein: CSAVLGGGIQYF.

This clonotype has ten or more counts. The chain has TRBV12-3 or TRBV12-4 and TRBJ2-1, with TRBD1 identical over 10 bases. J gave up 9 bases and V 6 bases, and 5 bases lay outside the gene matches. This CDR3 has 13 residues. This CDR3 is CASSRDRGREQFF. Here the CDR3 DNA reads TGTGCCAGCAGCCGGGACAGGGGACGTGAGCAGTTCTTC.

The rearrangement uses TRBV1 and TRBJ2-7; no check of the table's D call, TRBD2, against the DNA was made. TRBV1 is marked as a pseudogene. The CDR3 consists of 13 residues. The CDR3: CTSSLRTNREQYV. The CDR3 DNA reads TGCACCAGCAGCCTGCGGACTAATCGCGAGCAGTACGTC.

The chain joins TRBV5-4 to TRBJ1-1; TRBD1 might be the D (6 bases). V was clipped by 4 bases and J by 7 bases, with 17 bases between them. This CDR3 spans 14 amino acids. Germline CDR1 reads SGHNT; CDR2 reads YYREEE (reference sequence). The DNA of the CDR3 is TGTGCCAGCAGCCCTTCTGGGACAAACCTTGAAGCTTTCTTT. Protein product: CASSPSGTNLEAFF.

There are a few counts of this clonotype. The chain has TRBV29-1 and TRBJ2-5; 10 bases agree with TRBD1. Per germline, CDR1 SQVTM and CDR2 ANQGSEA. V lost 8 bases to trimming and J lost 2 bases; unmatched junction nucleotides: 2. CDR3 length: 12 amino acids. CDR3 sequence (DNA): TGCAGCTGGGGACAGGGGCAAGAGACCCAGTACTTC. This codes for CSWGQGQETQYF.

The chain combines TRBV29-1 with TRBJ2-7, with D maybe TRBD2 (6 bases). Germline V CDR1 and CDR2: SQVTM, ANQGSEA. This CDR3 has 12 amino acids. The V and J ends lost 7 bases and 6 bases respectively, with 16 bases between them. The chain's CDR3 is CSASREPSEQYF. Here the CDR3 DNA reads TGCAGCGCCTCCCGGGAGCCCAGCGAGCAGTACTTC.

The table lists this clonotype with a few counts. The chain is built from TRBV20-1 and TRBJ2-3; weak D call: TRBD2 (6 bases). V lost 6 bases, J lost 0 bases, and 13 bases lay in between. Germline V gene lookup returns CDR1 DFQATT and CDR2 SNEGSKA (reference sequence). The CDR3 covers 14 residues. CDR3 sequence (DNA): TGCAGTGCGGTTAGCGGACCAAGCACAGATACGCAGTATTTT. This codes for CSAVSGPSTDTQYF.